The present T cell receptor beta chain was sequenced within a study of identical twins. Only a few counts were recorded for this clonotype. With V trimmed by 2 bases and J by 3 bases, 14 bases remained unmatched. The V gene's germline CDR1 is MDHEN and CDR2 SYDVKM. The CDR3 extends over 18 amino acids. TCRdb redid the calling of the 5' RACE reads with MiXCR, one entry per CDR3 protein. The data contain approximately 680,000 distinct CDR3 sequences, less than 9% of them singletons. The data also belong to a second study, concerning yellow fever vaccine responses in identical twins.

The receptor was isolated from a woman between 18 and 29 years old in good health. Sequences were obtained from PBMCs. V gene TRBV28 combines with J gene TRBJ2-7, with TRBD2 matching over 9 bases. CDR3 nucleotide sequence: TGTGCCAGCAGTTTAACCCCGACGGGACTAGCCTATAACTACGAGCAGTACTTC. This translates into CASSLTPTGLAYNYEQYF.